Listed below are T cell receptor beta chains from one sample, sequenced in a study of radiation and T cells in renal cell carcinoma. TCRdb keeps only in-frame clones here, not all; method: immunoSEQ multiplex PCR. The sample comprises 90,000 to 95,000 clones, about 79% of which are singletons, and 5% to 6.5% rests with the top ten. Sequenced material: blood, taken from a patient whose treatment included radiotherapy and nephrectomy. Receptor source: a man aged 55 to 69 with renal cell carcinoma. The CDR3 runs from the conserved cysteine through the conserved F or W. A D gene is named only where the DNA matches it firmly.

v_gene	d_gene	CDR3aa
TRBV29-1	NA	CSVVVEGGLMNEQFF
TRBV2	NA	CASSEFASRTYEQYF
TRBV9	TRBD1	CASSVGGGQGPSYEQYF
TRBV4-3	NA	CASSLRAGGTGELFF
TRBV10-2	NA	CASSSSENIQYF
TRBV30	NA	CAWSVKVQFQETQYF
TRBV5-1	NA	CASSSSGMDIQYF
TRBV28	NA	CASSLFDREAFF
TRBV10-3	TRBD2	CAISSGGTGELFF
TRBV2	NA	CASSLTVPRDGEQFF
TRBV5-1	NA	CASSWDGQTAGANVLTF
TRBV19	NA	CASSIQGGPYQETQYF
TRBV11-2	NA	CASSLARRETQYF
TRBV7-3	TRBD2	CASSLNRAGGGTGELFF
TRBV29-1	TRBD2	CSVNGLAGWHTGELFF
TRBV19	NA	CASSISIGWAKNIQYF
TRBV6-6	NA	CASSLGLYGYTF
TRBV28	TRBD1	CASSLQGGTGQPQHF
TRBV5-5	NA	CASSLGVQGKTGELFF
TRBV4-1	NA	CASSLGGPYEQYF
TRBV19	NA	CASSHLTSPRAPYEQYF
TRBV27	TRBD2	CASSLAGVAKNIQYF
TRBV19	NA	CASSMRGRPTDTQYF
TRBV2	TRBD1	CASSSTGSPFNYGYTF
TRBV21-1	NA	CASSNRGGSCKEQYF